Each of the 3 T cell receptor beta chains below was sequenced from the same sample in a study of OX40 agonist ivuxolimab in advanced cancers. The protocol was immunoSEQ multiplex PCR, while the TCRdb copy is restricted to in-frame clones and leaves out a portion. Of 60,000 or so clones in the sample, around 92% were seen once. Sequenced material: CD4+ or CD8+ T cells sorted from blood, taken in a trial of the OX40 agonist ivuxolimab. The receptors shown here come from an adult with an advanced solid tumor such as melanoma, head and neck, liver or kidney cancer.

This chain's CDR3 is CASSPLAGGPYEQYF. The CDR3 region has the DNA TGCGCCAGCAGCCCTTTAGCGGGAGGGCCCTACGAGCAGTACTTC. The chain recombines TRBV5-1 with TRBJ2-7, with 11 bases fitting TRBD2. The CDR3 loop spans 15 amino acids. From germline, CDR1 is SGHRS and CDR2 YFSETQ. The V and J ends lost 4 bases and 2 bases, in that order; junction bases with no gene match: 5. Full variable domain (missing parts from reference TRBV5-1 and TRBJ2-7): KAGVTQTPRYLIKTRGQQVTLSCSPISGHRSVSWYQQTPGQGLQFLFEYFSETQRNKGNFPGRFSGRQFSNSRSEMNVSTLELGDSALYLCASSPLAGGPYEQYFGPGTRLTVT.

CDR3 bases: TGTGCCAGCAGCTTAGACAGGGGGGGCGAGACCCAGTACTTC. Amino acid sequence: CASSLDRGGETQYF. The chain recombines TRBV7-6 with TRBJ2-5, with a tentative D call TRBD1 (8 bases). Germline CDR1 reads SGHVS; CDR2 reads FNYEAQ. The CDR3 sequence is 14 residues long. Trimming left V 1 base short and J 5 bases short, with 11 bases between.

To note about this clone: Different DNA sequences within this sample yield the same CDR3. The chain uses TRBV9 and TRBJ2-5; D not resolved. This CDR3 is 12 amino acids long. Germline values: CDR1 SGDLS, CDR2 YYNGEE. V was trimmed by 0 bases and J by 8 bases, leaving 8 bases between them. CDR3 loop: CASSVGGETQYF. The CDR3 nucleotides are TGTGCCAGCAGCGTAGGGGGTGAAACCCAGTACTTC.